The sequence of this TCR beta chain was determined in a study of somatic mutations in cytotoxic T cells in rheumatoid arthritis. There are 13 residues in the CDR3. Looked up from germline, CDR1 is MNHEY and CDR2 is SMNVEV (reference sequence). Trimming took off 2 bases at V and 6 bases at J, with 10 bases between the two ends. Study findings and constraints: Patients with a largest CD8+ clone exceeding 20% of CD8+ cells numbered about an eighth of the 65. Measurement of CD8+ T-cell clonality revealed no significant difference between rheumatoid arthritis patients and age-matched healthy controls. Nothing was done to adjust for multiple comparisons when TRBV07 showed up slightly less in rheumatoid arthritis patients.

About this clone: Its antigen is currently unknown.

Only in-frame clones appear in the TCRdb table, and some are missing; sequencing was by immunoSEQ multiplex PCR. Here the sample spans fewer than 30,000 clones, nearly 75% being singletons. The source material was CD8+ T cells sorted from blood. The sequence was collected from a woman between 18 and 30 years old in good health. The chain combines TRBV27 with TRBJ1-1; D uncertain. The CDR3 spells CASSLNLFSEAFF. The DNA of the CDR3 is TGTGCCAGCAGTTTAAATCTCTTTTCTGAAGCTTTCTTT.